What follows are 15 T cell receptor beta chains derived from one specimen sequenced in a study of control samples from healthy donors and cancer patients. The assay was immunoSEQ multiplex PCR, and TCRdb's table has in-frame clones only and misses some. The profile shows some 140,000 clones, 80% to 95% of them singletons. Input material: blood. These receptor sequences come from a man aged 25-45 years in good health.

This clone was detected only once. CDR3 nucleotides: TGCGCCAGCAGCCAAGGACGGGGGGGCGGGGCCAACGTCCTGACTTTC. Protein product: CASSQGRGGGANVLTF. This rearrangement joins TRBV4-1 to TRBJ2-6, with 8 positions matching TRBD2. V was clipped by 1 base and J by 4 bases; unmatched bases: 3. Germline V gene lookup returns CDR1 MGHRA and CDR2 YSYEKL. The CDR3 covers 16 residues.

The chain combines TRBV19 with TRBJ1-2, with 7 bases identical to TRBD1. This CDR3 is built from 14 residues. Germline V gene data show CDR1 as LNHDA and CDR2 as SQIVND (reference sequence). The V gene end was trimmed by 5 bases and the J gene end by 8 bases; junction bases not matched to a gene: 11. The CDR3, as DNA: TGTGCCAGTAGTCCCCGAAGGGGGCAAGGGGGCTACACCTTC. Translation: CASSPRRGQGGYTF.

As DNA, the CDR3 is TGTGCCAGCAGTCCGGGGCGGTCCGAAGCTTTCTTT. Protein: CASSPGRSEAFF. J is TRBJ1-1 and V is TRBV12-3 or TRBV12-4; a weak D match, TRBD1 (5 bases). The V gene lost 5 bases and the J gene lost 8 bases, with 12 bases spanning the gap. The CDR3 extends over 12 amino acids.

The rearrangement joins TRBV28 to TRBJ1-2; tentatively, D is TRBD1 (5 bases). V gave up 3 bases and J gave up 6 bases, with 11 bases separating them. Germline CDR1 MDHEN, CDR2 SYDVKM. This CDR3 comprises 13 residues. This chain's CDR3 is CASSLNQGHGYTF. The DNA for the CDR3 is TGTGCCAGCAGTTTGAATCAGGGCCATGGCTACACCTTC.

The chain joins TRBV4-3 to TRBJ2-2; 9 bases match TRBD1. Per germline, CDR1 LGHNA and CDR2 YSLEER. The junction had 13 bases not matched to a gene; V was cut back by 4 bases and J by 4 bases. The CDR3 is 18 residues long. The CDR3 coding sequence is TGCGCCAGCAGCCTAAGGACAGGGGATGTTGTTGGCACCGGGGAGCTGTTTTTT. Translation gives CASSLRTGDVVGTGELFF.

The genes are TRBV19 and TRBJ2-7; tentatively, D is TRBD1 (6 bases). The germline V gene encodes CDR1 LNHDA and CDR2 SQIVND (reference sequence). V was clipped by 9 bases and J by 3 bases, with 15 bases between them. The CDR3 sequence is 13 residues long. CDR3 sequence: CASNQGLYYEQYF. In DNA, the CDR3 is TGTGCCAGCAATCAGGGGTTATACTACGAGCAGTACTTC.

The V call is TRBV19, the J call TRBJ1-4, with D hard to call. Germline CDR1 LNHDA, CDR2 SQIVND (reference sequence). V was pared by 3 bases and J by 0 bases, with 11 bases between. CDR3 length: 16 residues. CDR3 sequence reads: CASSIIGDPTNEKLFF. CDR3 DNA sequence: TGTGCCAGTAGTATTATCGGAGACCCAACTAATGAAAAACTGTTTTTT.

V is TRBV15 and J is TRBJ1-1; TRBD1 matches 10 bases. CDR3 length equals 16 residues. V lost 3 bases, J lost 3 bases, and 7 bases stayed unmatched. In germline, CDR1 is LNHNV, CDR2 YYDKDF (reference sequence). CDR3 bases: TGTGCCACCAGCAGGGGGTCCGGACAGGGGGACACTGAAGCTTTCTTT. Translation: CATSRGSGQGDTEAFF.

V and J are TRBV15 and TRBJ2-1, with 8 bases identical to TRBD1. The CDR3 is made up of 15 amino acids. Per germline, CDR1 LNHNV and CDR2 YYDKDF (reference sequence). The junction had 5 bases not matched to a gene; V was cut back by 1 base and J by 6 bases. The CDR3 sequence: CATSRVTGGRNEQFF. For the CDR3, the DNA is TGTGCCACCAGCAGAGTCACAGGGGGTCGCAATGAGCAGTTCTTC.

In DNA form, the CDR3 reads TGTGCCAGTAGTGTCGCCGGGACAGGAAGCCAGGGAAGGATGAACACTGAAGCTTTCTTT. It encodes CASSVAGTGSQGRMNTEAFF. The V and J genes are TRBV19 and TRBJ1-1; 8 nucleotides agree with TRBD1. V dropped 5 bases and J dropped 0; count of bases not matched to a gene: 20. This CDR3 is 20 amino acids long. CDR1 is LNHDA, CDR2 SQIVND, per germline (reference sequence).

The table lists this clone with a count of one. The chain carries TRBV11-2 and TRBJ2-2, with TRBD2 matching 8 bases. The CDR3 is 17 amino acids. Trimming took 8 bases from V and 1 from J; bases not matched to a gene: 12. CDR1 is SGHAT and CDR2 is FQNNGV in the germline V gene. CDR3 region: CASAGLASFQNTGELFF. As DNA, the CDR3 is TGTGCCAGCGCTGGACTAGCAAGCTTTCAGAACACCGGGGAGCTGTTTTTT.

The V gene is TRBV15, the J gene TRBJ2-1; no clear D gene. The germline gives CDR1 LNHNV, CDR2 YYDKDF (reference sequence). V lost 0 bases and J 12 bases, leaving 15 bases between the germline ends. This CDR3 spans 14 amino acids. For the CDR3, the DNA is TGTGCCACCAGCAGAGACCTCACCTACATGGGGCAGTTCTTC. Translating gives CATSRDLTYMGQFF.

The V call is TRBV6-5, the J call TRBJ1-1; D ambiguous. The CDR3 spans 13 residues. V dropped 8 bases and J dropped 3 bases, with 13 bases sitting between them. CDR1 MNHEY and CDR2 SVGAGI come from the germline V gene. The CDR3 protein is CASVFVLDTEAFF. Here the CDR3 DNA reads TGTGCCAGCGTTTTCGTTTTAGACACTGAAGCTTTCTTT.

The rearrangement joins TRBV6-5 to TRBJ2-2; 9 nucleotides align to TRBD2. Looked up from germline, CDR1 is MNHEY and CDR2 is SVGAGI. J gave up 7 bases and V 7 bases, and 4 bases lay outside the gene matches. The CDR3 contains 13 residues. CDR3: CASIPAGGGELFF. The CDR3, as DNA: TGTGCCAGCATTCCAGCGGGGGGCGGGGAGCTGTTTTTT.

The chain carries TRBV11-3 and TRBJ2-2; D is perhaps TRBD1 (6 bases). The germline CDR1 and CDR2 sequences are SGHNT and YENEEA. Trimming pared 4 bases from V and 6 bases from J, leaving 15 bases between. The CDR3 spans 15 residues. CDR3 nucleotides: TGTGCCAGCAGCTCTATAGCAGGGGCGGCCGGGGAGCTGTTTTTT. Its protein product is CASSSIAGAAGELFF.